The T cell receptor beta chain described here comes from a study of T-cell memory formation after mild COVID-19. Via MiXCR, TCRdb re-called the 5' RACE reads, giving one row per CDR3 protein. The sample yields fewer than 200,000 distinct CDR3 sequences, about a fifth seen once. The CDR3 sequence is 16 residues long. Trimming at V came to 6 bases and at J to 5 bases, leaving 9 bases not matched to a gene. Per germline, CDR1 MGHRA and CDR2 YSYEKL. This clonotype was obtained from an adult woman who had mild COVID-19 (a few samples of this study predate the infection). Cell type and time point are not known. The chain recombines TRBV4-1 with TRBJ2-3; 12 bases line up with TRBD2. Input material: PBMCs or a T cell subset sorted from them (not recorded which). CDR3 sequence: CASSGLAGGLGDTQYF. CDR3 coding DNA: TGCGCCAGCAGTGGGCTAGCGGGGGGGCTCGGAGATACGCAGTATTTT.